Described below is a single T cell receptor beta chain sequence and its context. This entry is derived from a study of shared clonotypes between healthy human individuals. The V and J ends lost 2 bases and 5 bases respectively, with 15 bases between them. Per germline, CDR1 MGHRA and CDR2 YSYEKL. The CDR3 is made up of 15 amino acids. TCRdb's copy holds only in-frame clones and misses some; the assay was immunoSEQ multiplex PCR. The top ten clones hold around 0.4% of a sample with millions of clones, approximately 93% of them seen once. The J gene is TRBJ2-5, the V gene TRBV4-1; the D gene is possibly TRBD2 (5 bases). The sequence derives from a man between 18 and 29 years old in good health. Some clones in this sample may be carry-over from other donors' samples. Sequencing was performed on naive CD4+ T cells from PBMCs. The sample's subset: CD45RA+ positively selected. CDR3 in DNA: TGCGCCAGCAGCCAATCCGCGAGAAGAGGGGAGACCCAGTACTTC. This gives the protein CASSQSARRGETQYF.